Listed here are 25 T cell receptor beta chains from one sample, sequenced in a study of T cells in Graves' hyperthyroidism and ophthalmopathy. Amplification of TCR beta CDR3 regions was performed using RNA transcripts as template. A set of HTBI primers served as the primers for a first-round RT-PCR of the TCR CDR3. From the multiplex PCR reads, TCRdb called clonotypes with MiXCR, one entry per CDR3 protein. The sample yields fewer than 900,000 distinct CDR3 sequences, over 15% seen once. The material sequenced was blood. These TCRs come from a man younger than 35 with Graves' hyperthyroidism.

This clonotype was counted only a few times. The V gene is TRBV6-1, the J gene TRBJ2-7, with D unresolved. V dropped 1 base and J dropped 0 bases, with 10 bases sitting between them. The CDR3 consists of 15 residues. Germline assignment: CDR1 MNHNS and CDR2 SASEGT. CDR3 bases: TGTGCCAGCAGTGAAGGTCCGGGTGTCTCCTACGAGCAGTACTTC. Translation: CASSEGPGVSYEQYF.

This clonotype was observed a handful of times. The CDR3 sequence is CSVGQALSFGYGYTF. The CDR3 DNA reads TGCAGCGTTGGACAGGCACTTAGCTTTGGCTATGGCTACACCTTC. The rearrangement uses TRBV29-1 and TRBJ1-2, with TRBD1 as a possible D gene (6 bases). The germline V gene encodes CDR1 SQVTM and CDR2 ANQGSEA. The germline V and J ends were trimmed by 4 bases and 4 bases, with 19 bases remaining between them. CDR3 length equals 15 residues.

V gene TRBV20-1 combines with J gene TRBJ2-2; 7 nucleotides align to TRBD1. J was trimmed by 8 bases and V by 4 bases; bases with no gene match: 4. Looked up from germline, CDR1 is DFQATT and CDR2 is SNEGSKA (reference sequence). This CDR3 is 12 amino acids long. The CDR3 nucleotides read TGCAGTGCTAACAGGGGAGCAGGGGAGCTGTTTTTT. Translated: CSANRGAGELFF.

The rearrangement joins TRBV29-1 to TRBJ2-3; 8 bases are a match to TRBD2. V was pared by 7 bases and J by 6 bases, with 21 bases of the junction left unmatched. Germline lookup yields CDR1 SQVTM and CDR2 ANQGSEA. This CDR3 spans 17 amino acids. Here the CDR3 reads CSAITYTSGSITDTQYF. CDR3 DNA sequence: TGCAGCGCCATAACTTACACTAGCGGTAGTATAACTGATACGCAGTATTTT.

In its sample, this clonotype was seen many times. This chain joins TRBV2 and TRBJ1-2; D is possibly TRBD1 (5 bases). Germline assignment: CDR1 SNHLY and CDR2 FYNNEI. Between the trimmed V and J ends, which lost 6 bases and 3 bases, there was a span of 14 bases. CDR3 length: 14 amino acids. CDR3 sequence (DNA): TGTGCCAGCAGGGTCGGGACCGGGGACTATGGCTACACCTTC. Protein sequence: CASRVGTGDYGYTF. Combining the CDR3 with reference TRBV2 and TRBJ1-2 gives the whole variable domain EPEVTQTPSHQVTQMGQEVILRCVPISNHLYFYWYRQILGQKVEFLVSFYNNEISEKSEIFDDQFSVERPDGSNFTLKIRSTKLEDSAMYFCASRVGTGDYGYTFGSGTRLTVV.

This clonotype was seen ten or more times. V is TRBV12-3 or TRBV12-4 and J is TRBJ1-4, with a possible D match to TRBD1 (5 bases). The CDR3 is 17 residues long. Trimming took off 1 base at V and 1 base at J, with 13 bases between the two ends. CDR3 sequence (DNA): TGTGCCAGCAGTTTAGAGGGTGGGGGAGTAACTAATGAAAAACTGTTTTTT. It codes for CASSLEGGGVTNEKLFF.

This clonotype was observed many times. V usage is TRBV28 and J usage is TRBJ2-3, with 7 nucleotides matching TRBD2. V shed 7 bases, J shed 5 bases, and the junction held 6 bases outside the gene matches. CDR3 length equals 13 residues. CDR1 MDHEN and CDR2 SYDVKM come from the germline V gene. CDR3 amino acids: CASTGGREDTQYF. CDR3 sequence (DNA): TGTGCCAGCACCGGCGGGAGAGAAGATACGCAGTATTTT.

To note about this clonotype: A much more abundant neighbour one base away suggests this may be a read error. V is TRBV30 and J is TRBJ2-1, with 7 bases that match TRBD2. With 5 bases clipped from V and 9 bases from J, the junction kept 13 bases outside the gene matches. The CDR3 runs 14 residues. CDR1 is GTSNPN and CDR2 is SVGIG in the germline V gene (reference sequence). CDR3 sequence reads: CAWDTAGAGGEQFF. The DNA for the CDR3 is TGTGCCTGGGACACGGCGGGAGCCGGCGGTGAGCAGTTCTTC.

This clonotype appeared a few times. Being one base from a much bigger clone, this may be a read error. The chain links TRBV2 to TRBJ1-5; possibly TRBD1 for D (6 bases). The CDR3 spans 15 residues. Germline CDR1 and CDR2: SNHLY and FYNNEI. The CDR3 spells CASSDGQTSDQPQHF. CDR3 nucleotides: TGTGCCAGCAGTGATGGACAGACTAGCGATCAGCCCCAGCATTTT.

This clonotype has more than one count but fewer than ten. The J gene is TRBJ1-3, the V gene TRBV12-3 or TRBV12-4; possibly TRBD1 for D (5 bases). The ends were cut back, 10 bases at V and 4 bases at J, with 14 bases in the middle. The CDR3 consists of 13 residues. The CDR3 coding sequence is TGTGCCAACACCAAAGACAGAGGAAACACCATATATTTT. Its protein is CANTKDRGNTIYF.

This clonotype was seen only a few times. The chain's CDR3 is CASSSLLSSYNEQFF. The DNA for the CDR3 is TGTGCCAGCAGCTCTTTACTGAGCTCCTACAATGAGCAGTTCTTC. The V gene is TRBV7-8, the J gene TRBJ2-1; no reliable D call. Looked up from germline, CDR1 is SGHVS and CDR2 is FQNEAQ. The V end was cut by 4 bases, the J end by 0 bases, with 10 bases between. The CDR3 totals 15 residues.

The genes are TRBV10-3 and TRBJ1-1; D gene uncertain. Germline values: CDR1 ENHRY, CDR2 SYGVKD. This CDR3 contains 13 residues. Trimming shortened V by 11 bases and J by 3 bases, and 16 bases separated the two germline ends. In DNA, the CDR3 is TGTGCCGTCTCTGCAAACGGACACACTGAAGCTTTCTTT. Protein product: CAVSANGHTEAFF.

This clonotype has a handful of counts. This sequence joins TRBV27 and TRBJ1-5; TRBD1 matches 9 bases. The CDR3 has 14 amino acids. The V segment lost 3 bases and the J segment 11 bases; nucleotides outside the gene matches: 8. CDR1 and CDR2 from the germline V gene are MNHEY and SMNVEV (reference sequence). The CDR3 protein is CASSFQQGAPSQHF. CDR3 DNA: TGTGCCAGCAGTTTTCAACAGGGGGCTCCGTCCCAGCATTTT.

This clonotype was detected many times. V gene TRBV20-1 combines with J gene TRBJ2-1, with 8 bases aligning to TRBD2. Germline CDR1 and CDR2: DFQATT and SNEGSKA (reference sequence). The trim removed 5 bases at V and 4 bases at J, leaving 10 bases unmatched. The CDR3 is made up of 15 amino acids. As DNA, the CDR3 is TGCAGTGCTCGTTCACCGGGACTAGTTTACAATGAGCAGTTCTTC. This gives the protein CSARSPGLVYNEQFF.

This clonotype was seen at least ten times. The rearrangement links TRBV2 to TRBJ2-7, with 7 bases lining up with TRBD2. The CDR3 contains 14 residues. V was pared by 5 bases and J by 0 bases, with 4 bases of the junction left unmatched. CDR1 and CDR2 (germline): SNHLY, FYNNEI. This chain's CDR3 is CASSTGTNSYEQYF. The CDR3 DNA reads as TGTGCCAGCAGTACCGGGACTAACTCCTACGAGCAGTACTTC.

This clonotype was seen repeatedly, ten times or more. This sequence joins TRBV2 and TRBJ2-7; 10 nucleotides match TRBD2. Germline V gene lookup returns CDR1 SNHLY and CDR2 FYNNEI. The CDR3 runs to 17 residues. V gave up 2 bases and J gave up 5 bases; unmatched junction bases: 12. The chain's CDR3 is CASSEPGSSGSSHEQYF. DNA of the CDR3: TGTGCCAGCAGTGAACCAGGGTCTAGCGGGAGCAGCCACGAGCAGTACTTC.

This clonotype has just a few counts. V usage is TRBV13 and J usage is TRBJ2-7, with a possible D match to TRBD2 (5 bases). In germline, CDR1 is PRHDT, CDR2 FYEKMQ (reference sequence). The CDR3 has 18 residues. The V end lost 0 bases, the J end lost 0 bases, and 18 bases lay between the germline ends. The CDR3 nucleotides read TGTGCCAGCAGCTTAGGAATAGTTGGAGCGGTCAGCTCCTACGAGCAGTACTTC. Residues: CASSLGIVGAVSSYEQYF.

The rearrangement links TRBV20-1 to TRBJ2-6; 10 bases align to TRBD2. Germline V gives CDR1 DFQATT, CDR2 SNEGSKA (reference sequence). V shed 4 bases and J 6 bases; nucleotides not matched to a gene: 9. The CDR3 is 16 residues long. The CDR3 here is CSAIPSGTSVANVLTF. The CDR3 DNA reads TGCAGTGCTATCCCTTCCGGGACTAGCGTGGCCAACGTCCTGACTTTC.

In its sample, this clonotype was seen many times. This chain links TRBV6-1 with TRBJ2-5; D remains ambiguous. The V end was cut by 5 bases, the J end by 4 bases, with 17 bases between. CDR1 and CDR2 from the germline V gene are MNHNS and SASEGT. This CDR3 spans 15 amino acids. The CDR3 protein is CASSTVWGSRETQYF. The CDR3 DNA sequence: TGTGCCAGCAGTACCGTTTGGGGTTCTAGAGAGACCCAGTACTTC.

This clonotype was observed a few times. The V and J genes are TRBV7-9 and TRBJ2-3; 8 bases line up with TRBD2. This CDR3 region has 15 residues. Per germline, CDR1 SEHNR and CDR2 FQNEAQ (reference sequence). V was pared by 6 bases and J by 3 bases, with 8 bases of the junction left unmatched. The CDR3 DNA sequence: TGTGCCAGCAGTCAAGCGGGAGTCGGTACAGATACGCAGTATTTT. Residues: CASSQAGVGTDTQYF. Looking up the rest from reference TRBV7-9 and TRBJ2-3 gives the full variable domain: DTGVSQNPRHKITKRGQNVTFRCDPISEHNRLYWYRQTLGQGPEFLTYFQNEAQLEKSRLLSDRFSAERPKGSFSTLEIQRTEQGDSAMYLCASSQAGVGTDTQYFGPGTRLTVL.

This chain joins TRBV29-1 and TRBJ2-5; D is possibly TRBD1 (5 bases). The CDR3 extends over 12 amino acids. The V end was cut by 6 bases, the J end by 2 bases, with 10 bases between. Germline CDR1 reads SQVTM; CDR2 reads ANQGSEA. The CDR3 sequence: CSVWGQQETQYF. The CDR3 DNA is TGCAGCGTCTGGGGCCAGCAAGAGACCCAGTACTTC.

This clonotype was observed a few times. The chain links TRBV29-1 to TRBJ2-5; D is perhaps TRBD2 (5 bases). CDR1 is SQVTM and CDR2 is ANQGSEA in the germline V gene. The CDR3 is made up of 13 amino acids. V was trimmed by 7 bases and J by 1 base, leaving 13 bases between them. The DNA of the CDR3 is TGCAGCGGCGGGCCCTATCGCCAAGAGACCCAGTACTTC. As protein: CSGGPYRQETQYF. The variable domain in full, completed from reference TRBV29-1 and TRBJ2-5, reads SAVISQKPSRDICQRGTSLTIQCQVDSQVTMMFWYRQQPGQSLTLIATANQGSEATYESGFVIDKFPISRPNLTFSTLTVSNMSPEDSSIYLCSGGPYRQETQYFGPGTRLLVL.

This clonotype was seen ten or more times. The chain couples TRBV7-2 to TRBJ2-7; D may be TRBD2 (5 bases). CDR1 and CDR2 (germline): SGHTA, FQGNSA. V lost 2 bases, J lost 5 bases, and 16 bases lay in between. CDR3 length equals 15 residues. CDR3 nucleotides: TGTGCCAGCAGCTTAATTCGGGAAGCTTTCCACGAGCAGTACTTC. Its protein product is CASSLIREAFHEQYF.

In its sample, this clonotype was seen a few times. This chain links TRBV29-1 with TRBJ2-7, with 7 positions matching TRBD1. This CDR3 is built from 13 residues. CDR1 and CDR2 from the germline V gene are SQVTM and ANQGSEA. V was clipped by 4 bases and J by 5 bases; unmatched bases: 8. The CDR3 region is CSVVGTVSHEQYF. CDR3 nucleotide sequence: TGCAGCGTTGTCGGGACAGTAAGTCACGAGCAGTACTTC.

This clonotype was recorded a few times. V usage is TRBV6-1 and J usage is TRBJ2-1; the D call may be TRBD1 or TRBD2 (5 bases each). Germline CDR1 and CDR2: MNHNS and SASEGT. V dropped 7 bases and J dropped 4 bases, with 8 bases sitting between them. The CDR3 runs to 12 residues. This CDR3 is CASIGAYNEQFF. The CDR3 nucleotides read TGTGCCAGCATCGGGGCATACAATGAGCAGTTCTTC.